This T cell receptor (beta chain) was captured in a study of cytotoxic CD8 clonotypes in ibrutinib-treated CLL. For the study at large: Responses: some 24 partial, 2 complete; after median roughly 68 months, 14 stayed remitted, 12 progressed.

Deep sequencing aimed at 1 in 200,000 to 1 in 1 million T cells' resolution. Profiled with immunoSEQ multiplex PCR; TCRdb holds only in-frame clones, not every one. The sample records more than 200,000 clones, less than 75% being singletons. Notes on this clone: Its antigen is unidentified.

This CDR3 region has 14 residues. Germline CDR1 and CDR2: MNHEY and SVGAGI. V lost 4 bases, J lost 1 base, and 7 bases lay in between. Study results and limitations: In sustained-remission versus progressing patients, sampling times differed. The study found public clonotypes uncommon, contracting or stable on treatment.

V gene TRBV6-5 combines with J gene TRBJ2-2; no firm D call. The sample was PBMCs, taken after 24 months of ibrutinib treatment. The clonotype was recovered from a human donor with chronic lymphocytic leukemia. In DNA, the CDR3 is TGTGCCAGCAGTTTTAGCTTGAACACCGGGGAGCTGTTTTTT. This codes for CASSFSLNTGELFF.